A selection of T cell receptor beta chains follows, all from one sample in a study of memory CD4+ T cells and cytomegalovirus serostatus. Data came from immunoSEQ multiplex PCR; TCRdb stores just in-frame clones and leaves some out. Of 35,000 to 55,000 clones listed, around 82% were seen once; the top ten hold around 0.94%. Sequencing used memory CD4+ T cells from blood. All receptors come from an adult in good health and CMV-seronegative. Each CDR3 is given with its conserved first and last residue. A D gene is named only where the DNA matches it firmly. Not all rows give a size; the values are once, few, many and, for expanded clones, a class.

D gene,V gene,clone size,J gene,CDR3 protein,CDR3 DNA
TRBD2,TRBV6-5,.,TRBJ2-3,CASSYSGLDTDTQYF,TGTGCCAGCAGTTACTCCGGACTAGACACAGATACGCAGTATTTT
.,TRBV7-2,.,TRBJ1-5,CASSPTGDQPQHF,TGTGCCAGCAGCCCGACAGGCGATCAGCCCCAGCATTTT
.,TRBV14,.,TRBJ1-2,CASSPGRGARGYTF,TGTGCCAGCAGCCCAGGACGGGGGGCACGGGGCTACACCTTC
.,TRBV5-6,.,TRBJ1-2,CASSLWAWAETYGYTF,TGTGCCAGCAGCTTGTGGGCTTGGGCAGAAACCTATGGCTACACCTTC
.,TRBV5-5,.,TRBJ2-2,CASSLDRPSTGELFF,TGTGCCAGCAGCTTGGACAGGCCGAGCACCGGGGAGCTGTTTTTT
.,TRBV28,.,TRBJ2-6,CASSLVLSGANVLTF,TGTGCCAGCAGTTTGGTCCTCTCTGGGGCCAACGTCCTGACTTTC
.,TRBV29-1,.,TRBJ1-1,CSVNRVNTEAFF,TGCAGCGTTAACAGGGTGAACACTGAAGCTTTCTTT
.,TRBV7-3,.,TRBJ1-1,CASSYQPGGLGEAFF,TGTGCCAGCAGCTACCAACCTGGGGGTTTGGGTGAAGCTTTCTTT
TRBD2,TRBV30,.,TRBJ2-7,CASGGTSGYEQYF,TGTGCCTCTGGGGGGACTAGCGGATACGAGCAGTACTTC
.,TRBV5-4,.,TRBJ1-2,CASSFPNRANYGYTF,TGTGCCAGCAGCTTCCCGAACAGGGCTAACTATGGCTACACCTTC
.,TRBV28,.,TRBJ1-6,CASSSDLGTVGNSPLHF,TGTGCCAGCAGTTCCGACCTCGGGACTGTAGGTAATTCACCCCTCCACTTT
.,TRBV11-2,.,TRBJ2-1,CASSPILIQEQFF,TGTGCCAGCAGCCCTATACTCATTCAGGAGCAGTTCTTC
.,TRBV6-5,.,TRBJ2-7,CASSYDRGAVYEQYF,TGTGCCAGCAGTTATGACCGGGGGGCGGTCTACGAGCAGTACTTC
.,TRBV7-2,.,TRBJ1-3,CASSLDPQGMAIPGNTIYF,TGTGCCAGCAGCTTAGACCCACAGGGTATGGCTATCCCGGGAAACACCATATATTTT
.,TRBV10-2,.,TRBJ2-2,CASKVNTGELFF,TGCGCCAGCAAGGTTAACACCGGGGAGCTGTTTTTT
.,TRBV7-9,few,TRBJ2-5,CASSLSAGRETQYF,TGTGCCAGCAGCTTAAGCGCCGGGCGGGAGACCCAGTACTTC
.,TRBV15,.,TRBJ1-6,CATSRGQFSPLHF,TGTGCCACCAGCAGAGGACAGTTTTCACCCCTCCACTTT
.,TRBV4-2,.,TRBJ2-3,CASSQPRGVDTQYF,TGTGCCAGCAGCCAACCCAGGGGGGTAGATACGCAGTATTTT
.,TRBV5-4,.,TRBJ1-2,CASSQDSNYGYTF,TGTGCCAGCAGCCAGGACAGTAACTATGGCTACACCTTC
.,TRBV19,.,TRBJ1-6,CASNRGSSYNSPLHF,TGTGCCAGCAACCGGGGGAGCTCCTATAATTCACCCCTCCACTTT
TRBD1,TRBV28,once,TRBJ1-1,CASSLWGQGTMNTEAFF,TGTGCCAGCAGTTTATGGGGACAGGGCACCATGAACACTGAAGCTTTCTTT
.,TRBV7-9,.,TRBJ1-3,CASSLISGATGNTIYF,TGTGCCAGCAGCTTAATATCCGGGGCGACGGGAAACACCATATATTTT
.,TRBV27,.,TRBJ1-2,CASRPGPDYGYTF,TGTGCCAGCCGACCCGGGCCCGACTATGGCTACACCTTC
TRBD1,TRBV6-1,.,TRBJ2-1,CASSEIGQGAYNEQFF,TGTGCCAGCAGTGAAATCGGACAGGGGGCCTACAATGAGCAGTTCTTC
TRBD1,TRBV28,.,TRBJ1-5,CASSRTGRNQPQHF,TGTGCCAGCAGTCGGACAGGGCGAAATCAGCCCCAGCATTTT
.,TRBV18,.,TRBJ2-7,CASSKDRGIYEQYF,TGTGCCAGCTCAAAAGACCGGGGGATTTACGAGCAGTACTTC
.,TRBV6-1,.,TRBJ2-7,CASSGQPSYEQYF,TGTGCCAGCAGTGGCCAGCCATCCTACGAGCAGTACTTC
.,TRBV11-2,.,TRBJ2-2,CASSFGTGELFF,TGTGCCAGCAGCTTCGGCACCGGGGAGCTGTTTTTT
TRBD2,TRBV4-1,once,TRBJ2-1,CASSQDVSSGGVNEQFF,TGCGCCAGCAGCCAAGATGTATCCAGCGGGGGGGTAAATGAGCAGTTCTTC
.,TRBV5-1,.,TRBJ1-6,CASSWTANSYNSPLHF,TGCGCCAGCTCCTGGACAGCGAACTCCTATAATTCACCCCTCCACTTT
TRBD2,TRBV30,.,TRBJ2-2,CAWTKGLRGGPNTGELFF,TGTGCCTGGACCAAGGGTTTGCGGGGGGGCCCGAACACCGGGGAGCTGTTTTTT